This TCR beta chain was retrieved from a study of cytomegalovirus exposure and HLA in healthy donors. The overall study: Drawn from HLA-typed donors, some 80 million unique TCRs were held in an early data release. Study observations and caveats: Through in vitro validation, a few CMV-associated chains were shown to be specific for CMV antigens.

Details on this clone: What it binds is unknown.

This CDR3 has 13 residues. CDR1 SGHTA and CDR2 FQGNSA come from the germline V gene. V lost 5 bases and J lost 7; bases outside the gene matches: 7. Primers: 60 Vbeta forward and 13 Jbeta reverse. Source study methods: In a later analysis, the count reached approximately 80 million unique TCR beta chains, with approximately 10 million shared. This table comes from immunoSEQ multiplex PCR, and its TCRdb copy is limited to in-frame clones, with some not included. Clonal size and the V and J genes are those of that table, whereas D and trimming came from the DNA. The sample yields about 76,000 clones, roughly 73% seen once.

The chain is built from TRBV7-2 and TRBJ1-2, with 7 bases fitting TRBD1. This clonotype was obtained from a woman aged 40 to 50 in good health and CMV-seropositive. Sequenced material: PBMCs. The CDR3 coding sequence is TGTGCCAGCAGCATAGACAGGGCGGGTGGCTACACCTTC. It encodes CASSIDRAGGYTF.